The 2 T cell receptor beta chains below come from one sample, sequenced in a study of blood T cells in healthy people across ages. Primers used in a second PCR of about 7 to 12 cycles were a sample-barcoded 5' primer and a J-beta primer mix. Each CDR3 protein gets one entry after TCRdb re-called the 5' RACE reads with MiXCR. The top ten hold approximately 17% of the sample, which has approximately 1,000,000 distinct CDR3 sequences, 40% to 55% seen once. Sequencing was done on a sample of blood. These receptors were collected from a woman aged 55 to 70 in good health.

The genes are TRBV2 and TRBJ1-1, with unresolved D. The CDR3 is made up of 12 amino acids. Trimming took off 1 base at V and 5 bases at J, with 5 bases between the two ends. CDR1 is SNHLY, CDR2 FYNNEI, per germline. The CDR3 loop is CASSEGGTEAFF. DNA for the CDR3: TGTGCCAGCAGTGAAGGAGGAACTGAAGCTTTCTTT.

This clonotype was observed a single time. The chain's CDR3 is CSAIRPRQEVGNSPLHF. CDR3 nucleotides: TGCAGCGCCATTAGGCCAAGACAGGAAGTGGGAAATTCACCCCTCCACTTT. The rearrangement joins TRBV29-1 to TRBJ1-6, with D tentatively TRBD1 (6 bases). The CDR3 totals 17 residues. Trimming removed 7 bases at V and 7 bases at J, with 26 bases between. Germline-derived CDR1 and CDR2 are SQVTM and ANQGSEA.